This T cell receptor beta chain was identified in a study of OX40 agonist ivuxolimab in advanced cancers. Study at large: Under the entry rules, prior anti-PD-1, anti-PD-L1 or anti-CTLA-4 therapy was allowed, and about 40% had some.

CDR1 and CDR2 (germline): LNHDA, SQIVND (reference sequence). This CDR3 is 11 amino acids long. V was trimmed by 8 bases and J by 7 bases, leaving 12 bases between them. Study-wide points: The average count of expanded clones was higher among CD8+ T cells than among CD4+. Certain nonresponders additionally had low normalized T-cell clonal expansion. At doses 0.1 to 3.0 mg/kg, CD4+ and CD8+ clones expanded.

Assay: immunoSEQ multiplex PCR; the TCRdb copy retains only in-frame clones and omits some. The data show about 16,000 clones, around four fifths seen once. This clone was picked up a small number of times. Its specificity is unknown. This sequence originates from an adult with an advanced solid tumor such as melanoma, head and neck, liver or kidney cancer. This sample comprised CD4+ or CD8+ T cells sorted from blood, obtained in a trial of the OX40 agonist ivuxolimab. This chain joins TRBV19 and TRBJ2-7; maybe TRBD2 (5 bases). The CDR3 DNA sequence: TGTGCCAGTTCCGGAGGAGGAGAGCAGTACTTC. Translation: CASSGGGEQYF.